This T cell receptor beta chain was retrieved from a study of T cell responses to AZD1222 COVID-19 vaccine. Findings and limits, study-wide: Repertoires in all cases were sampled only once the peak T cell response had passed. There were mostly white British donors and more females than males, and clonal diversity was possibly underestimated. Baseline seropositives among AZD1222 recipients totaled only five to seven.

The repertoire was sequenced with immunoSEQ multiplex PCR; TCRdb's copy has only in-frame clones and lacks some. The sample lists 90,000 to 120,000 clones, about 89% occurring once. A note on this clone: Its antigen is as yet unknown.

Trimming removed 3 bases at V and 5 bases at J, with 8 bases between. Germline CDR1 is SGDLS and CDR2 is YYNGEE. This CDR3 comprises 13 residues. The J gene is TRBJ1-4, the V gene TRBV9; no firm D call. Material: peripheral blood, obtained on day 0 of AZD1222 vaccination. This receptor was taken from an adult in good health. CDR3 in amino acids: CASSGGRNEKLFF. CDR3 nucleotide sequence: TGTGCCAGCAGCGGCGGGCGGAATGAAAAACTGTTTTTT.